A selection of T cell receptor beta chains follows, all from one sample in a study of T cells in localized non-small cell lung cancer. Profiled with immunoSEQ multiplex PCR; TCRdb holds only in-frame clones, not every one. The table shows around 79,000 clones, with about three quarters occurring only once. This material consisted of PBMCs, taken before any cancer treatment. The receptors were gathered from a man between 40 and 70 years old with stage II squamous cell lung carcinoma. Both conserved end residues are part of each CDR3. D genes are given only for firm matches. Clone size is given for some rows only: seen once, a few or many times, or a class if the clone is expanded.

cdr3_nt cdr3_aa clone_size v_call d_call cdr3_length j_call
TGCGCCAGCAGCTTGTACCCCCAGGGACGGGAGACCCAGTACTTC CASSLYPQGRETQYF few TRBV5-1 NA 15 TRBJ2-5
TGTGCCAGCAGCCGGACCGCCCCCCAGCCCCAGCATTTT CASSRTAPQPQHF few TRBV7-8 NA 13 TRBJ1-5
TGTGCCAGCAGTTCTGGCGGCGGGAAGAACACCGGGGAGCTGTTTTTT CASSSGGGKNTGELFF once TRBV7-3 NA 16 TRBJ2-2
TGTGCCAGCAGTACGGGACAGAATAATTCACCCCTCCACTTT CASSTGQNNSPLHF NA TRBV28 TRBD1 14 TRBJ1-6
TGTGCCAGCAGTTCAATTCCACAGGGGATTGGCACTGAAGCTTTCTTT CASSSIPQGIGTEAFF NA TRBV7-3 TRBD1 16 TRBJ1-1
TGTGCCAGCAGTCGTAGGACTAGCGGGCTAGGAGACATTCAGTACTTC CASSRRTSGLGDIQYF NA TRBV28 TRBD2 16 TRBJ2-4
TGTGCCAGCAGCTCCTCCGGGACACTAAACTATGGCTACACCTTC CASSSSGTLNYGYTF NA TRBV6-6 NA 15 TRBJ1-2
TGTGCCAGCAGACCCCTTGGGGGTGGGAATTCACCCCTCCACTTT CASRPLGGGNSPLHF NA TRBV6-5 NA 15 TRBJ1-6
TGTGCCAGTAGTATGAGCGTCAGCGGGAGTAGGAATGAGCAGTTCTTC CASSMSVSGSRNEQFF NA TRBV19 TRBD2 16 TRBJ2-1
TGTGCCAGCAGAGGCGCTATGGCAGGGGATGAGACCCAGTACTTC CASRGAMAGDETQYF NA TRBV2 NA 15 TRBJ2-5
TGTGCCAGCACCCGACTGGGGTACACTGAAGCTTTCTTT CASTRLGYTEAFF NA TRBV27 NA 13 TRBJ1-1
TGTGCCAGCAGCCCTCGGACTAGCGGGAGCTACGAGCAGTACTTC CASSPRTSGSYEQYF NA TRBV28 TRBD2 15 TRBJ2-7
TGTGCCAGCAGCGATGCGCCACGGGGGGATACAGATACGCAGTATTTT CASSDAPRGDTDTQYF NA TRBV9 TRBD2 16 TRBJ2-3
TGCGCCAGCAGCCCCGAGGGGGCGTACCGCGAGCAGTACTTC CASSPEGAYREQYF NA TRBV5-1 TRBD1 14 TRBJ2-7
TGCGCCAGCAGCTTGGTTGAGGGCAATCAGCCCCAGCATTTT CASSLVEGNQPQHF NA TRBV5-1 NA 14 TRBJ1-5
TGCAGCGTTGGAGGTGAGGGAGCTTTCTTT CSVGGEGAFF few TRBV29-1 NA 10 TRBJ1-1
TGTGCCAGCAGGTACAGGGAGGAGGGGAATGAGCAGTTCTTC CASRYREEGNEQFF NA TRBV6-1 NA 14 TRBJ2-1
TGTGCCAGCAGTGAATTAGTTCGGAGAGGGGGGGGTCCCGGGGAGCTGTTTTTT CASSELVRRGGGPGELFF NA TRBV6-1 NA 18 TRBJ2-2
TGTGCCAGCAGCGTAGTTAGTCGAGGCAGTCCCAACACTGAAGCTTTCTTT CASSVVSRGSPNTEAFF NA TRBV9 NA 17 TRBJ1-1
TGTGCCAGCAGTCCACCGACACTGAACACTGAAGCTTTCTTT CASSPPTLNTEAFF NA TRBV28 NA 14 TRBJ1-1
TGTGCCAGCAGCCCCCAGGCGGGGGGAGCCTACGAGCAGTACTTC CASSPQAGGAYEQYF once TRBV7-3 TRBD2 15 TRBJ2-7
TGTGCCAGCAGCCCCGGGACTAGCGGGAGTCAGTACGAGCAGTACTTC CASSPGTSGSQYEQYF NA TRBV9 TRBD2 16 TRBJ2-7
TGCGCCAGCAGCCAAGAACAGGCGGGTTACAATGAGCAGTTCTTC CASSQEQAGYNEQFF few TRBV4-1 NA 15 TRBJ2-1
TGTGCCAGCTCACCCCGACAGGGAGAGACCCAGTACTTC CASSPRQGETQYF NA TRBV18 TRBD1 13 TRBJ2-5
TGTGCCAGCAGCCCCTCGACAGGGACTAGCACAGATACGCAGTATTTT CASSPSTGTSTDTQYF NA TRBV7-3 NA 16 TRBJ2-3
TGTGCCAGCAGCTTAGCGGGAGTAGTCTACGAGCAGTACTTC CASSLAGVVYEQYF NA TRBV7-9 NA 14 TRBJ2-7
TGCGCCAGCAGCCAATATAGGACAGCAAGAAGCACAGATACGCAGTATTTT CASSQYRTARSTDTQYF NA TRBV4-1 NA 17 TRBJ2-3
TGTGCCAGCAGGACTACCGCAGGGGGCGCTTTTGGGGCCAACGTCCTGACTTTC CASRTTAGGAFGANVLTF NA TRBV28 TRBD1 18 TRBJ2-6
TGTGCCAGCAGTGACAAGAGGGGCGCCGGAACTAATGAAAAACTGTTTTTT CASSDKRGAGTNEKLFF NA TRBV6-1 NA 17 TRBJ1-4
TGTGCCGCCGTAAACACCGGGGAGCTGTTTTTT CAAVNTGELFF NA TRBV30 NA 11 TRBJ2-2
TGCAGCGTTGGACTAGCGGGAAGGGGAGAAGAGACCCAGTACTTC CSVGLAGRGEETQYF NA TRBV29-1 TRBD2 15 TRBJ2-5
TGTGCCAGCTCACCAGAAGGCAGGGGGCGAGGTGAGCAGTACTTC CASSPEGRGRGEQYF NA TRBV18 TRBD1 15 TRBJ2-7
TGCGCCAGCAGCCAAGGGACAGGGTTCACCTACGAGCAGTACTTC CASSQGTGFTYEQYF NA TRBV4-1 TRBD1 15 TRBJ2-7
TGTGCCAGCAGCGAGCTAGCGGACCTTTACAATGAGCAGTTCTTC CASSELADLYNEQFF NA TRBV5-5 TRBD2 15 TRBJ2-1
TGTGCCAGCAGTTTGGGGGGGACAGGGAGCAATCAGCCCCAGCATTTT CASSLGGTGSNQPQHF NA TRBV28 TRBD1 16 TRBJ1-5
TGTGCCAGCAGCTTAGATTTTTCGGGGGACGAGCAGTACTTC CASSLDFSGDEQYF NA TRBV7-9 NA 14 TRBJ2-7
TGTGCCAGCAGTTTATCGTCCACTGAAGCTTTCTTT CASSLSSTEAFF many TRBV28 NA 12 TRBJ1-1
TGTGCCAGCAGCGTAGAGGTAAATCAGCCCCAGCATTTT CASSVEVNQPQHF NA TRBV9 NA 13 TRBJ1-5
TGCGCCAGCCGCCTAGGGCCGGGGCTGGCTCGTGAAGCTTTCTTT CASRLGPGLAREAFF NA TRBV10-1 NA 15 TRBJ1-1
TGTGCCTGGAGTGGACGGGGCTTGGTGAACACTGAAGCTTTCTTT CAWSGRGLVNTEAFF few TRBV30 NA 15 TRBJ1-1
TGTGCCAGGAACGACAGGGTCGGACTTGCTAACTATGGCTACACCTTC CARNDRVGLANYGYTF NA TRBV2 TRBD1 16 TRBJ1-2
TGTGCCAGTAGTTCGGACCTGTATAGCAATCAGCCCCAGCATTTT CASSSDLYSNQPQHF NA TRBV19 NA 15 TRBJ1-5
TGTGCCAGCTCCCCAGGGAGGACAGGGGACTCACCCCTCCACTTT CASSPGRTGDSPLHF NA TRBV18 TRBD1 15 TRBJ1-6
TGTGCCAGCAGTTTGGGTAGGCACGCTCCTAGTACGCAGTATTTT CASSLGRHAPSTQYF NA TRBV28 NA 15 TRBJ2-3
TGTGCCAGCAGCCCCCGGCAGGGTCGAAATAGCAATCAGCCCCAGCATTTT CASSPRQGRNSNQPQHF NA TRBV5-5 NA 17 TRBJ1-5
TGTGCCAGCAGCCGGGGGAGGGTAGAGACCCAGTACTTC CASSRGRVETQYF NA TRBV9 TRBD2 13 TRBJ2-5
TGTGCCAGCTCACTACAGGAAAACTATGGCTACACCTTC CASSLQENYGYTF NA TRBV18 NA 13 TRBJ1-2
TGTGCCAGTAGTATCTTCGAGGGGCCGGGGACTGAAGCTTTCTTT CASSIFEGPGTEAFF NA TRBV19 NA 15 TRBJ1-1
TGTGCCAGCAGTGAGGCAGGAGATCAGCCCCAGCATTTT CASSEAGDQPQHF NA TRBV6-1 NA 13 TRBJ1-5
TGTGCTAGCAGCCCACTAGCGGGATCCCAAGAGACCCAGTACTTC CASSPLAGSQETQYF NA TRBV7-7 TRBD2 15 TRBJ2-5
TGTGCCAGCAGCAACATAGCGGGAGGGACTACCTACGAGCAGTACTTC CASSNIAGGTTYEQYF NA TRBV28 TRBD2 16 TRBJ2-7
TGTGCCAGCAGAGGACTAGCGTCCTACGAGCAGTACTTC CASRGLASYEQYF NA TRBV6-5 TRBD2 13 TRBJ2-7
TGTGCCAGCAGCGTAGGGCCTAGCGGATCCTACGAGCAGTACTTC CASSVGPSGSYEQYF NA TRBV9 TRBD2 15 TRBJ2-7
TGTGCCAGCAGTTTGACAGGGAACACTGAAGCTTTCTTT CASSLTGNTEAFF NA TRBV6-6 NA 13 TRBJ1-1
TGTGCCAGCAAGGAGAGGGTAGCCGGCACCGGGGAGCTGTTTTTT CASKERVAGTGELFF NA TRBV27 NA 15 TRBJ2-2
TGCAGCGCTCTTTACACCTACGAGCAGTACTTC CSALYTYEQYF few TRBV29-1 NA 11 TRBJ2-7
TGTGCCAGCTCCAGGAACCATGGACAGACAAGGAACTACGAGCAGTACTTC CASSRNHGQTRNYEQYF NA TRBV18 NA 17 TRBJ2-7
TGTGCCAGCAGTTACTCGAAGGGGCGGGATCGAGCTTTCTTT CASSYSKGRDRAFF once TRBV6-6 NA 14 TRBJ1-1
TGTGCCAGCAGTGAAAGCCCCCCAAATACGCAGTATTTT CASSESPPNTQYF NA TRBV4-2 NA 13 TRBJ2-3
TGCGCCAGCAGTCAAAATAACAAAGGGGGTACGGACACTGAAGCTTTCTTT CASSQNNKGGTDTEAFF NA TRBV23-1 NA 17 TRBJ1-1